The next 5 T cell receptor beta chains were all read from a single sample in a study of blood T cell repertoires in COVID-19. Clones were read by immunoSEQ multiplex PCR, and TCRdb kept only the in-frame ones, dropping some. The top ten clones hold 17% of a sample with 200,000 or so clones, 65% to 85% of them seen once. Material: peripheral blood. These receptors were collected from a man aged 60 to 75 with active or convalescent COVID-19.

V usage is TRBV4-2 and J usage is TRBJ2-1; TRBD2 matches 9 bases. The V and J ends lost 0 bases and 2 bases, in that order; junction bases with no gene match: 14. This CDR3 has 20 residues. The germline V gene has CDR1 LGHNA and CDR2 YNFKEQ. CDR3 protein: CASSQDMLAGNLGTYNEQFF. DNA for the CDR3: TGTGCCAGCAGCCAAGATATGCTAGCGGGAAATCTGGGGACCTACAATGAGCAGTTCTTC.

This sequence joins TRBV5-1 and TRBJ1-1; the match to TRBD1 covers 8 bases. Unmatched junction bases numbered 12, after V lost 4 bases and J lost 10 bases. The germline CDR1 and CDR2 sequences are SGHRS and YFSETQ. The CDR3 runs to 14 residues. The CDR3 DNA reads TGCGCCAGCAGCCCAACTCAGGGGGCTATGGGAGCTTTCTTT. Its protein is CASSPTQGAMGAFF.

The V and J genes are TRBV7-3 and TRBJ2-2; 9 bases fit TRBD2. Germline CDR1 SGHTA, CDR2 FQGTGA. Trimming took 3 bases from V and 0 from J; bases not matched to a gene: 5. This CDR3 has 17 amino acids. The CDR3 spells CASSLALAGSNTGELFF. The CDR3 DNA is TGTGCCAGCAGCTTGGCGCTAGCGGGATCGAACACCGGGGAGCTGTTTTTT. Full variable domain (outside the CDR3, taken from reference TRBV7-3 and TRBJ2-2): GAGVSQTPSNKVTEKGKYVELRCDPISGHTALYWYRQSLGQGPEFLIYFQGTGAADDSGLPNDRFFAVRPEGSVSTLKIQRTERGDSAVYLCASSLALAGSNTGELFFGEGSRLTVL.

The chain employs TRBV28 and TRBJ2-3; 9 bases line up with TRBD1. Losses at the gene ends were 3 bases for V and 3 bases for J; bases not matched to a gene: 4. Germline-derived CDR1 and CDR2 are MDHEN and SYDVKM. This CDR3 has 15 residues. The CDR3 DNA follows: TGTGCCAGCAGTTTCCGGACAGGGGTTACAGATACGCAGTATTTT. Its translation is CASSFRTGVTDTQYF.

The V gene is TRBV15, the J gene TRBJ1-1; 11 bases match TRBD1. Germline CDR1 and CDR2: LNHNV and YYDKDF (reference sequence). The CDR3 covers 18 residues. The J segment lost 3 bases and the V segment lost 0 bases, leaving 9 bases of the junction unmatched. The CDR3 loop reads CATSRDRRTGGPDTEAFF. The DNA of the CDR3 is TGTGCCACCAGCAGAGATAGGCGGACAGGGGGCCCAGACACTGAAGCTTTCTTT.